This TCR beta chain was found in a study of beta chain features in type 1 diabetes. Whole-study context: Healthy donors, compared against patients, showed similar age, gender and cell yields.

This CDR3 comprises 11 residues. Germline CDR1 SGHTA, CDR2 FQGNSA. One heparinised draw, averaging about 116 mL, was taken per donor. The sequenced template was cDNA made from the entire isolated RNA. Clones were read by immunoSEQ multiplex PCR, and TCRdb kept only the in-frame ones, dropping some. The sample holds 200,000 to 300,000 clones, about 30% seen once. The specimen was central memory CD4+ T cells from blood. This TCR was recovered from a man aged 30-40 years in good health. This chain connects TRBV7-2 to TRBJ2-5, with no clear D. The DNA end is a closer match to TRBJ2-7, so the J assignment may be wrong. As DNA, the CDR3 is TGTGCCAGCAGCGACGTCTACGAGCAGTACTTC. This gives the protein CASSDVYEQYF.